This TCR beta chain was recorded in a study of CD8 T cells in Susac syndrome. RNA totalling roughly 0.45 to 1 ug underwent reverse transcription with random hexamers. TCRdb itself ran the immunoSEQ multiplex PCR reads through MiXCR, one entry per CDR3 protein. There are tens of thousands of distinct CDR3 sequences in the sample; 80% to 95% occur only once, and about 0.54% lies in the top ten. V was pared by 1 base and J by 5 bases, with 12 bases between. Germline V lookup: CDR1 SGHVS, CDR2 FQNEAQ. This CDR3 has 15 residues. Sample: CD8+ T cells from PBMCs. The receptor was isolated from a human donor in good health. The chain uses TRBV7-8 and TRBJ1-5; possible D gene TRBD1, 5 bases. The CDR3 bases are TGTGCCAGCAGCTTAGGTACAGGTCTCGATCAGCCCCAGCATTTT. Translating it yields CASSLGTGLDQPQHF.